This T cell receptor (beta chain) stems from a study of T cell changes during pregnancy in multiple sclerosis. Libraries were prepared by immunoSEQ multiplex PCR; TCRdb keeps only in-frame clonotypes and omits some of them. The data show tens of thousands of clones, approximately 92% seen once. The CDR3 has 12 amino acids. Germline V lookup: CDR1 SEHNR, CDR2 FQNEAQ (reference sequence). V was clipped by 5 bases and J by 10 bases; unmatched bases: 7. The origin of this receptor is a female donor with multiple sclerosis, enrolled in a pregnancy study. V and J are TRBV7-9 and TRBJ1-1; 7 bases map to TRBD1. The input for sequencing was peripheral blood, taken before pregnancy. The DNA for the CDR3 is TGTGCCAGCAGCCCTTTCGGGACAGCAGCTTTCTTT. Encoded protein: CASSPFGTAAFF. The complete variable domain, with remaining parts taken from reference TRBV7-9 and TRBJ1-1, reads DTGVSQNPRHKITKRGQNVTFRCDPISEHNRLYWYRQTLGQGPEFLTYFQNEAQLEKSRLLSDRFSAERPKGSFSTLEIQRTEQGDSAMYLCASSPFGTAAFFGQGTRLTVV.